This is a list of T cell receptor beta chains from one sample in a study of T cells in Graves' hyperthyroidism and ophthalmopathy. TCRdb re-called the multiplex PCR reads through MiXCR, storing one row per CDR3 protein. The sample has 660,000 or so distinct CDR3 sequences, about a fifth seen once. Sequenced: blood. These TCRs come from a man aged 30-40 years with Graves' ophthalmopathy. The CDR3 runs from the conserved cysteine through the conserved F or W.

>TRBJ1-6|TRBV9
CASSRGGASERSPLHF
>TRBJ2-7|TRBV12-3/TRBV12-4
CASSFAGTVYEQYF
>TRBJ1-5|TRBV30
CAWRRTGVGQPQHF
>TRBJ2-7|TRBV13
CASSSKSRDREREGPSGRGDEQYF
>TRBJ2-7|TRBV7-2
CASSDRQGSSYEQYF
>TRBJ2-5|TRBV28
CASSSLEGEETQYF
>TRBJ1-1|TRBV30
CAWSVSITGTNTEAFF
>TRBJ2-1|TRBV29-1
CSVTSVSYNEQFF
>TRBJ2-1|TRBV5-1
CASSRAGGRDEQFF
>TRBJ1-1|TRBV5-1
CASSETPLGTEAFF
>TRBJ1-5|TRBV2
CASSAARGALQPQHF
>TRBJ1-5|TRBV6-5
CASNYSSAGGNQPQHF
>TRBJ2-3|TRBV6-6
CASSYSSTTDTQYF
>TRBJ1-5|TRBV20-1
CSAREPRGDQPQHF
>TRBJ2-7|TRBV7-9
CASSSPGGAGSSYEQYF
>TRBJ1-1|TRBV9
CASSVGGGAGNTEAFF
>TRBJ2-2|TRBV24-1
CATSPQGVSGELFF
>TRBJ2-7|TRBV14
CASSRHQPSEQYF
>TRBJ2-1|TRBV30
CALKRRAGLGSEQFF
>TRBJ2-7|TRBV28
CASRRGRYEQYF